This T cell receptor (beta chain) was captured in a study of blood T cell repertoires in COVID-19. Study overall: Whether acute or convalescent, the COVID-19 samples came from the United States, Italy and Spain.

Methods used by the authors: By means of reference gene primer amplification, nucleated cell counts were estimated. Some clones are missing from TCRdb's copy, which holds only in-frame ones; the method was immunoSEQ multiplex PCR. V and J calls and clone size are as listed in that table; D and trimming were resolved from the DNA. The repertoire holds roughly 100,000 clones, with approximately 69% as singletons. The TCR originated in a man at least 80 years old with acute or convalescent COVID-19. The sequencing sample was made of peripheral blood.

The chain's CDR3 is CASSIGWLRDQPQHF. The CDR3, as DNA: TGTGCCAGTAGTATTGGATGGTTGCGGGATCAGCCCCAGCATTTT. V gene TRBV19 combines with J gene TRBJ1-5; D gene ambiguous. From germline, CDR1 is LNHDA and CDR2 SQIVND (reference sequence). V lost 3 bases, J lost 5 bases, and 14 bases lay in between. The CDR3 length is 15 residues.